This TCR beta chain was retrieved from a study of blood T cell repertoires in COVID-19. As for the study in general: The United States, Italy and Spain provided the acute and convalescent COVID-19 samples. Sample material is recorded as cDNA or gDNA derived from T cells, B-cell-depleted T cells, or PBMCs.

Original handling: Estimated nucleated cell counts came from reference gene primer amplification. Profiling relied on immunoSEQ multiplex PCR, and the TCRdb table lists in-frame clones only, not all of them. V and J calls plus clone size are reproduced from that table; the DNA served to infer D and trimming. Seen here are approximately 260,000 clones, about 88% observed once, and the top ten hold approximately 2.2%. The CDR3 has 14 residues. Trimming at V came to 3 bases and at J to 7 bases, leaving 8 bases not matched to a gene. CDR1 and CDR2 (germline): MNHEY, SMNVEV (reference sequence). J is TRBJ2-7 and V is TRBV27, with 8 nucleotides matching TRBD1. The source is a woman aged 40 to 50 who had recovered from COVID-19. The sample consisted of peripheral blood. DNA for the CDR3: TGTGCCAGCAGTTTGCGACAGGGGTTAGGGGAGCAGTACTTC. It yields the protein CASSLRQGLGEQYF.